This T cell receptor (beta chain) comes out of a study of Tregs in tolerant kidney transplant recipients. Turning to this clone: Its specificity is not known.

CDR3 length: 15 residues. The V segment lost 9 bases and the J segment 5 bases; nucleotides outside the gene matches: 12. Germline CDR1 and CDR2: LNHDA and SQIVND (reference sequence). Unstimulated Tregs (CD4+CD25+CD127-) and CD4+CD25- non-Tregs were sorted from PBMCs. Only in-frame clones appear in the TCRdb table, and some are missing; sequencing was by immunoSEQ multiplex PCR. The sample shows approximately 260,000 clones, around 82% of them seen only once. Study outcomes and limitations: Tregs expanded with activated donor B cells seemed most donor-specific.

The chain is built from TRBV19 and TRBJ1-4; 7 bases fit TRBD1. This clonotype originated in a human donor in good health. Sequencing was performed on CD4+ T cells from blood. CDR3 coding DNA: TGTGCCAGCCTCCAAAAGGGACAGAGAAATGAAAAACTGTTTTTT. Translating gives CASLQKGQRNEKLFF.